This T cell receptor beta chain was observed in a study of early T cells in non-severe SARS-CoV-2 infection. About the study: Alpha and beta chains were unpaired, from unsorted whole-blood bulk RNA.

Trimming left V 4 bases short and J 6 bases short, with 14 bases between. The germline CDR1 and CDR2 sequences are SEHNR and FQNEAQ (reference sequence). CDR3 size: 14 residues. In this sample, this clonotype turned up many times. Its antigen is not identified. Broader study findings: There was a bias toward anti-spike CD8 responses in VDJdb matching, which missed private and CD4 specificities.

The protocol attached unique molecular identifiers to individual cDNA molecules. TCRdb independently ran MiXCR on the 5' RACE reads; one entry per CDR3 protein. The table includes just over 95,000 distinct CDR3 sequences, roughly 9.6% detected once. Specimen: whole blood, collected at baseline. The rearrangement joins TRBV7-9 to TRBJ2-3; D is unresolved. The receptor was isolated from an adult who was a healthcare worker with PCR-confirmed SARS-CoV-2 infection or an uninfected control (not recorded which). This chain's CDR3 is CASSSPPPVDTQYF. CDR3 bases: TGTGCCAGCAGCTCCCCGCCCCCCGTGGATACGCAGTATTTT.